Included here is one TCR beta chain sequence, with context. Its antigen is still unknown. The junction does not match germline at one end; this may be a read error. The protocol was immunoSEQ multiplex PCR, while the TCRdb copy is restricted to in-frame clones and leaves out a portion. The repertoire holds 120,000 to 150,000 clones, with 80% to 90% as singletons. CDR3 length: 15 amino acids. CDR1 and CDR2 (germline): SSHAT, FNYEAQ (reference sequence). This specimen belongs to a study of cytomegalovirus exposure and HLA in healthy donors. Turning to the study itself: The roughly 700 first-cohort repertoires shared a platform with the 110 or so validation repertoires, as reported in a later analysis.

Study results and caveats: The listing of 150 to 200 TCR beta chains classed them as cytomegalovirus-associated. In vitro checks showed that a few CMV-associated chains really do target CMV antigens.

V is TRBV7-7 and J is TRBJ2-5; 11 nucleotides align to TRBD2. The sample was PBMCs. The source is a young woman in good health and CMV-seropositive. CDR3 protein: CASSLGSSGGETQYF. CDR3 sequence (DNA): TGTGCTAGCAGCTTGGGATCTAGCGGGGGGGAGACCCAGTACTTC. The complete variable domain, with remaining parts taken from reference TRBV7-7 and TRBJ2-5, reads GAGVSQSPRYKVTKRGQDVTLRCDPISSHATLYWYQQALGQGPEFLTYFNYEAQPDKSGLPSDRFSAERPEGSISTLTIQRTEQRDSAMYRCASSLGSSGGETQYFGPGTRLLVL.